These T cell receptor beta chains were read from a single sample in a study of blood T cell repertoires in COVID-19. Assay: immunoSEQ multiplex PCR; the TCRdb copy retains only in-frame clones and omits some. The table lists approximately 130,000 clones, around 81% of them singletons, with roughly 8.1% in the top ten. The sample was peripheral blood. These receptor sequences come from a woman aged 55-75 years with active or convalescent COVID-19. The CDR3 runs from the conserved cysteine through the conserved F or W. A D gene is named only where the DNA matches it firmly. A row's size may be missing; if present it is once, few, many or a size class.

size: NA
V: TRBV19
J: TRBJ1-2
D: NA
CDR3: CASSLMRSYGYTF
DNA: TGTGCCAGTAGCCTTATGCGGAGCTATGGCTACACCTTC

size: few
V: TRBV28
J: TRBJ2-7
D: TRBD2
CDR3: CASTSGTIYEQYF
DNA: TGTGCCAGCACCTCCGGGACTATCTACGAGCAGTACTTC

size: NA
V: TRBV27
J: TRBJ2-7
D: NA
CDR3: CASSPRLGDGEQYF
DNA: TGTGCCAGCAGTCCCCGACTAGGGGACGGCGAGCAGTACTTC

size: NA
V: TRBV5-1
J: TRBJ1-2
D: NA
CDR3: CASSFVPGDGYTF
DNA: TGCGCCAGCAGCTTTGTGCCAGGGGATGGCTACACCTTC

size: NA
V: TRBV29-1
J: TRBJ2-7
D: NA
CDR3: CSVEAVGGEQYF
DNA: TGCAGCGTTGAAGCCGTAGGGGGCGAGCAGTACTTC

size: NA
V: TRBV5-1
J: TRBJ1-3
D: NA
CDR3: CASSLEGGSGNTIYF
DNA: TGCGCCAGCAGCTTGGAAGGGGGATCTGGAAACACCATATATTTT

size: NA
V: TRBV3-1/TRBV3-2
J: TRBJ1-3
D: TRBD1
CDR3: CASSQTGAGNTIYF
DNA: TGTGCCAGCAGCCAGACAGGGGCTGGAAACACCATATATTTT

size: few
V: TRBV11-2
J: TRBJ2-7
D: TRBD2
CDR3: CASSLGAGGGYEQYF
DNA: TGTGCCAGCAGCTTAGGGGCGGGAGGGGGCTACGAGCAGTACTTC

size: NA
V: TRBV5-4
J: TRBJ2-2
D: TRBD1
CDR3: CASRGQVNTGELFF
DNA: TGTGCCAGCAGAGGACAGGTGAACACCGGGGAGCTGTTTTTT

size: once
V: TRBV14
J: TRBJ2-7
D: NA
CDR3: CASSARRDTYEQYF
DNA: TGTGCCAGCAGCGCGCGCCGGGACACCTACGAGCAGTACTTC

size: NA
V: TRBV3-1/TRBV3-2
J: TRBJ2-1
D: TRBD1
CDR3: CASSRAGQGGDEQFF
DNA: TGTGCCAGCAGCCGAGCCGGACAGGGGGGGGATGAGCAGTTCTTC

size: NA
V: TRBV10-2
J: TRBJ2-1
D: TRBD2
CDR3: CASNGPLKRGGYNEQFF
DNA: TGCGCCAGCAATGGACCTCTGAAGCGGGGGGGCTACAATGAGCAGTTCTTC

size: NA
V: TRBV28
J: TRBJ1-5
D: TRBD1
CDR3: CASSPRTGRSNQPQHF
DNA: TGTGCCAGCAGTCCGAGGACAGGGAGGAGCAATCAGCCCCAGCATTTT

size: once
V: TRBV25-1
J: TRBJ1-5
D: NA
CDR3: CASSESWEAGGNQPQHF
DNA: TGTGCCAGCAGTGAATCATGGGAGGCCGGGGGCAATCAGCCCCAGCATTTT

size: NA
V: TRBV7-2
J: TRBJ2-1
D: TRBD2
CDR3: CASSLVAGLSYNEQFF
DNA: TGTGCCAGCAGCTTAGTAGCGGGTCTCTCCTACAATGAGCAGTTCTTC

size: NA
V: TRBV4-3
J: TRBJ2-5
D: NA
CDR3: CASSQDAQGGRETQYF
DNA: TGCGCCAGCAGCCAAGATGCGCAGGGTGGTAGAGAGACCCAGTACTTC

size: NA
V: TRBV9
J: TRBJ1-2
D: NA
CDR3: CASSVGGRGAYGYTF
DNA: TGTGCCAGCAGCGTGGGAGGGAGAGGGGCGTATGGCTACACCTTC

size: NA
V: TRBV25-1
J: TRBJ2-1
D: TRBD2
CDR3: CASSDPKPVSGGAYEQFF
DNA: TGTGCCAGCAGTGACCCCAAACCAGTTAGCGGGGGGGCCTATGAGCAGTTCTTC

size: NA
V: TRBV28
J: TRBJ1-1
D: TRBD1
CDR3: CASTYPGQGGRTEAFF
DNA: TGTGCCAGCACTTACCCGGGACAGGGGGGAAGGACTGAAGCTTTCTTT

size: NA
V: TRBV2
J: TRBJ1-5
D: NA
CDR3: CASSLGNQPQHF
DNA: TGTGCCAGCAGCCTCGGCAATCAGCCCCAGCATTTT

size: few
V: TRBV15
J: TRBJ1-3
D: TRBD1
CDR3: CATSSPSGGFGNTIYF
DNA: TGTGCCACCAGCAGTCCCTCAGGGGGCTTTGGAAACACCATATATTTT

size: NA
V: TRBV6-2/TRBV6-3
J: TRBJ2-7
D: NA
CDR3: CASSPWSDGEQYF
DNA: TGTGCCAGCAGCCCGTGGAGCGACGGCGAGCAGTACTTC

size: NA
V: TRBV18
J: TRBJ2-6
D: TRBD1
CDR3: CASSTLRPGQLSGANVLTF
DNA: TGTGCCAGCTCAACCTTGCGACCGGGACAGCTCTCTGGGGCCAACGTCCTGACTTTC

size: NA
V: TRBV9
J: TRBJ1-1
D: TRBD1
CDR3: CASSEGDRMNTEAFF
DNA: TGTGCCAGCAGCGAGGGGGACAGGATGAACACTGAAGCTTTCTTT

size: NA
V: TRBV18
J: TRBJ2-6
D: NA
CDR3: CASSPLQTSGANVLTF
DNA: TGTGCCAGCTCACCCCTACAGACCTCCGGGGCCAACGTCCTGACTTTC

size: NA
V: TRBV5-1
J: TRBJ2-1
D: TRBD2
CDR3: CASSLLAGGNNEQFF
DNA: TGCGCCAGCAGCTTACTAGCGGGAGGGAACAATGAGCAGTTCTTC

size: NA
V: TRBV12-3/TRBV12-4
J: TRBJ1-1
D: TRBD1
CDR3: CASSNKQGAEAFF
DNA: TGTGCCAGCAGTAATAAACAGGGGGCTGAAGCTTTCTTT

size: NA
V: TRBV10-3
J: TRBJ1-2
D: NA
CDR3: CAIQPGTRFDGYTF
DNA: TGTGCCATACAGCCCGGGACACGCTTCGATGGCTACACCTTC

size: NA
V: TRBV5-1
J: TRBJ2-7
D: TRBD2
CDR3: CASSPTGTSGYSYEQYF
DNA: TGCGCCAGCAGCCCTACTGGGACTAGCGGGTACTCCTACGAGCAGTACTTC

size: NA
V: TRBV21-1
J: TRBJ2-7
D: NA
CDR3: CASSNRDTVSEEQYF
DNA: TGTGCCAGCAGCAACCGGGACACCGTTTCGGAGGAGCAGTACTTC

size: NA
V: TRBV27
J: TRBJ2-3
D: TRBD2
CDR3: CASSRTSGRNTDTQYF
DNA: TGTGCCAGCAGTCGGACTAGCGGGAGGAACACAGATACGCAGTATTTT

size: NA
V: TRBV19
J: TRBJ2-7
D: TRBD2
CDR3: CASSIILAGARYEQYF
DNA: TGTGCCAGTAGTATCATCCTAGCGGGAGCAAGATACGAGCAGTACTTC

size: NA
V: TRBV5-5
J: TRBJ1-1
D: NA
CDR3: CASWQPQGNTEAFF
DNA: TGTGCCAGCTGGCAACCTCAGGGTAACACTGAAGCTTTCTTT

size: NA
V: TRBV7-2
J: TRBJ1-4
D: NA
CDR3: CASSSLSATNEKLFF
DNA: TGTGCCAGCAGCTCCCTCTCTGCAACTAATGAAAAACTGTTTTTT

size: NA
V: TRBV28
J: TRBJ2-4
D: NA
CDR3: CASSPLGVGNIQYF
DNA: TGTGCCAGCAGTCCGCTCGGGGTGGGAAACATTCAGTACTTC

size: NA
V: TRBV6-6
J: TRBJ2-7
D: NA
CDR3: CASSLTGDYEQYF
DNA: TGTGCCAGCAGTTTGACCGGGGACTACGAGCAGTACTTC

size: NA
V: TRBV25-1
J: TRBJ1-4
D: NA
CDR3: CASSEPGWGHEKLFF
DNA: TGTGCCAGCAGTGAACCTGGGTGGGGGCATGAAAAACTGTTTTTT

size: NA
V: TRBV6-5
J: TRBJ1-5
D: TRBD1
CDR3: CASSSDRGVSQHF
DNA: TGTGCCAGCAGTTCCGACAGGGGAGTGTCCCAGCATTTT

size: few
V: TRBV29-1
J: TRBJ1-3
D: TRBD1
CDR3: CSAKTGGRNTIYF
DNA: TGCAGCGCCAAAACAGGGGGCCGGAACACCATATATTTT

size: NA
V: TRBV9
J: TRBJ2-1
D: NA
CDR3: CASGVERELGNEQFF
DNA: TGTGCCAGTGGGGTCGAACGGGAGCTGGGCAATGAGCAGTTCTTC

size: NA
V: TRBV5-1
J: TRBJ2-3
D: TRBD1
CDR3: CASSQQGALSTDTQYF
DNA: TGCGCCAGCAGCCAACAGGGGGCTCTAAGCACAGATACGCAGTATTTT

size: NA
V: TRBV5-4
J: TRBJ1-1
D: TRBD1
CDR3: CASTRQGALSTEAFF
DNA: TGTGCCAGCACCCGGCAGGGGGCGTTGAGCACTGAAGCTTTCTTT

size: NA
V: TRBV19
J: TRBJ2-3
D: NA
CDR3: CASSRSVSGAGTDTQYF
DNA: TGTGCCAGTAGTCGCTCCGTGAGTGGGGCCGGCACAGATACGCAGTATTTT

size: NA
V: TRBV11-2
J: TRBJ2-2
D: TRBD2
CDR3: CASSTTSGSNTGELFF
DNA: TGTGCCAGCAGCACGACTAGCGGGTCGAACACCGGGGAGCTGTTTTTT

size: NA
V: TRBV2
J: TRBJ1-2
D: NA
CDR3: CASSFLNYGYTF
DNA: TGTGCCAGCAGTTTCCTGAACTATGGCTACACCTTC